Presented here are 11 T cell receptor beta chains from one specimen sequenced in a study of blood T cell repertoires in COVID-19. Measured with immunoSEQ multiplex PCR; TCRdb has only the in-frame clones, and not every one. The table has over 200,000 clones, approximately 80% seen once. Sequenced material: peripheral blood. These receptor sequences come from a man aged 40-55 years with acute or convalescent COVID-19.

V and J are TRBV6-4 and TRBJ1-1, with D hard to call. Trimming cost V 0 bases and J 5 bases, with 10 bases left between them. CDR3 length equals 14 residues. Per the germline V gene, CDR1 is MRHNA and CDR2 is SNTAGT. Here the CDR3 reads CASSDSREGTEAFF. For the CDR3, the DNA is TGTGCCAGCAGTGACTCCCGGGAGGGAACTGAAGCTTTCTTT.

The rearrangement uses TRBV12-3 or TRBV12-4 and TRBJ2-2; D is undetermined. Trimming left V 5 bases short and J 3 bases short, with 7 bases between. The CDR3 is made up of 13 amino acids. Here the CDR3 DNA reads TGTGCCAGCAGTCGTCCCCACACCGGGGAGCTGTTTTTT. It encodes CASSRPHTGELFF.

The chain combines TRBV9 with TRBJ1-1, with 11 bases lining up with TRBD1. The CDR3 spans 15 residues. Germline-derived CDR1 and CDR2 are SGDLS and YYNGEE. V lost 3 bases to trimming and J lost 0 bases; unmatched junction nucleotides: 1. Here the CDR3 DNA reads TGTGCCAGCAGCGGGACAGGGGGCATGAACACTGAAGCTTTCTTT. Protein sequence: CASSGTGGMNTEAFF.

The J gene is TRBJ1-6, the V gene TRBV13, with D uncertain. This CDR3 region has 14 residues. Germline CDR1 is PRHDT and CDR2 is FYEKMQ (reference sequence). V lost 5 bases and J 9 bases, leaving 14 bases between the germline ends. The CDR3 DNA reads TGTGCCAGCAGCGTGACGGGAGCAGGTTCACCCCTCCACTTT. Translation: CASSVTGAGSPLHF.

The V call is TRBV5-6, the J call TRBJ1-1; a weak D match, TRBD1 (5 bases). This CDR3 is built from 14 residues. CDR1 and CDR2 from the germline V gene are SGHDT and YYEEEE. V lost 3 bases, J lost 4 bases, and 13 bases lay in between. The DNA for the CDR3 is TGTGCCAGCAGCTCGACGGCGGGGGGCACTGAAGCTTTCTTT. It is translated as CASSSTAGGTEAFF. The whole variable domain, remainder taken from reference TRBV5-6 and TRBJ1-1, is DAGVTQSPTHLIKTRGQQVTLRCSPKSGHDTVSWYQQALGQGPQFIFQYYEEEERQRGNFPDRFSGHQFPNYSSELNVNALLLGDSALYLCASSSTAGGTEAFFGQGTRLTVV.

The chain combines TRBV11-2 with TRBJ1-2; perhaps TRBD1 as D (6 bases). Germline-derived CDR1 and CDR2 are SGHAT and FQNNGV. V lost 5 bases and J lost 3, with 13 bases in between. CDR3 length: 14 residues. The DNA of the CDR3 is TGTGCCAGCAGCCTCCAGGACAGCTACTATGGCTACACCTTC. Translated: CASSLQDSYYGYTF.

The rearrangement uses TRBV9 and TRBJ2-1; no clear D. Trimming took off 0 bases at V and 15 bases at J, with 10 bases between the two ends. Germline V gene data show CDR1 as SGDLS and CDR2 as YYNGEE. This CDR3 is 11 amino acids long. As DNA, the CDR3 is TGTGCCAGCAGCGTAGACGGAGATCCGTTCTTC. Amino acids: CASSVDGDPFF.

The count of this clone is one. The gene calls are TRBV5-1 and TRBJ1-4; no clear D gene. The CDR3 loop spans 15 amino acids. Germline CDR1 reads SGHRS; CDR2 reads YFSETQ. Trimming left V 4 bases short and J 0 bases short, with 10 bases between. In DNA, the CDR3 is TGCGCCAGCAGCCTTAAATCTACAACTAATGAAAAACTGTTTTTT. Translated, it gives CASSLKSTTNEKLFF.

The chain joins TRBV3-1 (or the pseudogene TRBV3-2) to TRBJ2-1; the D gene is possibly TRBD2 (5 bases). CDR3 size: 14 residues. Germline CDR1 LGHDT, CDR2 YNNKEL (reference sequence). The germline V and J ends were trimmed by 10 bases and 0 bases, with 13 bases remaining between them. This CDR3 is CATVKRSSYNEQFF. The CDR3 region has the DNA TGTGCCACCGTAAAGCGGAGCTCCTACAATGAGCAGTTCTTC.

The V call is TRBV14, the J call TRBJ1-2, with 8 bases aligning to TRBD1. The CDR3 is 15 residues long. V lost 1 base to trimming and J lost 8 bases; unmatched junction nucleotides: 9. Germline V CDR1 and CDR2: SGHDN, FVKESK. DNA of the CDR3: TGTGCCAGCAGCCAAGGCTCAGCCAGGGGGCGCGGCTACACCTTC. Protein product: CASSQGSARGRGYTF. The full variable domain, rest sourced from reference TRBV14 and TRBJ1-2, is EAGVTQFPSHSVIEKGQTVTLRCDPISGHDNLYWYRRVMGKEIKFLLHFVKESKQDESGMPNNRFLAERTGGTYSTLKVQPAELEDSGVYFCASSQGSARGRGYTFGSGTRLTVV.

The chain recombines TRBV19 with TRBJ1-1, with a tentative D call TRBD1 (5 bases). V was clipped by 8 bases and J by 5 bases, with 18 bases between them. The CDR3 totals 14 residues. Germline V lookup: CDR1 LNHDA, CDR2 SQIVND (reference sequence). CDR3 residues: CASVNVVKGTEAFF. As DNA, the CDR3 is TGTGCCAGTGTTAATGTGGTTAAGGGGACTGAAGCTTTCTTT.